This T cell receptor (beta chain) comes out of a study of OX40 agonist ivuxolimab in advanced cancers. Overall study: Each dose-escalation patient presented with hepatocellular carcinoma, melanoma, renal cell or head and neck cancer. Regarding the study as a whole: Among expanded peripheral T cells, antigen specificity went undetermined. Some nonresponders also had low normalized T-cell clonal expansion.

V shed 4 bases and J 2 bases; nucleotides not matched to a gene: 3. The CDR3 is 14 residues long. Germline V CDR1 and CDR2: SGHNT, YYREEE (reference sequence). As for this clone: Its specificity is unknown.

TCRdb's table, derived via immunoSEQ multiplex PCR, lists solely in-frame clones and lacks some. The data hold more than 85,000 clones, with 90% observed a single time. The source is an adult with an advanced solid tumor such as melanoma, head and neck, liver or kidney cancer. The sequences come from CD4+ or CD8+ T cells sorted from blood, collected in a trial of the OX40 agonist ivuxolimab. The V gene is TRBV5-4, the J gene TRBJ2-5; 9 positions match TRBD2. The CDR3 bases are TGTGCCAGCAGCGGTGCGGGAGGGCAAGAGACCCAGTACTTC. Protein: CASSGAGGQETQYF.